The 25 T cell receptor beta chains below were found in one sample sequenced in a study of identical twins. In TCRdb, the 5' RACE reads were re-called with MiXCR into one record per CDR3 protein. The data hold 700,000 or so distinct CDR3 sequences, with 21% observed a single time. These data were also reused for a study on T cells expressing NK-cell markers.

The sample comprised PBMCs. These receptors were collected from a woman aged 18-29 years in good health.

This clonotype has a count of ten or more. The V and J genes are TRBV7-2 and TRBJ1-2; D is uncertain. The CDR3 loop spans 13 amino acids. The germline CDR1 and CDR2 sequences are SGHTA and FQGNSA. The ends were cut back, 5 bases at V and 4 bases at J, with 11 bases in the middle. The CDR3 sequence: CASSRRGLYGYTF. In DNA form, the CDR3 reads TGTGCCAGCAGCCGCCGAGGACTCTATGGCTACACCTTC.

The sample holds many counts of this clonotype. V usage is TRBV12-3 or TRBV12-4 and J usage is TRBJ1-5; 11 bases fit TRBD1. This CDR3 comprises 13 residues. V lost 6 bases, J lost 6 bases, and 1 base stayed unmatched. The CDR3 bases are TGTGCCAGCAGCGGGACAGGGGGTCAGCCCCAGCATTTT. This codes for CASSGTGGQPQHF.

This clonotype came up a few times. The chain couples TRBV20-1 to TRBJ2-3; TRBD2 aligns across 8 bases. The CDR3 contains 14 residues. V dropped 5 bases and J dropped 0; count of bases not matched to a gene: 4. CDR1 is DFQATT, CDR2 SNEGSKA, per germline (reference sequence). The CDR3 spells CSARRGGSTDTQYF. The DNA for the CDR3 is TGCAGTGCTCGACGGGGGGGGAGCACAGATACGCAGTATTTT.

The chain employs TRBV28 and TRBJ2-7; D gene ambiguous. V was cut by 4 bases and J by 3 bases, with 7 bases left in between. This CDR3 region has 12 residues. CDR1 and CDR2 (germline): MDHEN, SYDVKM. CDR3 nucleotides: TGTGCCAGCAGTTCATGGGACTACGAGCAGTACTTC. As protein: CASSSWDYEQYF.

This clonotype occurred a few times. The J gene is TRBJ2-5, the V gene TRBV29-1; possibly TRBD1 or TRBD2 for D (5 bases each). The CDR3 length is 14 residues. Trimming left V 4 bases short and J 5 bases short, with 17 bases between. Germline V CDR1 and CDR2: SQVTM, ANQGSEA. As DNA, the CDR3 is TGCAGCGTTGGATGGCTCCACGGGACGGAGACCCAGTACTTC. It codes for CSVGWLHGTETQYF.

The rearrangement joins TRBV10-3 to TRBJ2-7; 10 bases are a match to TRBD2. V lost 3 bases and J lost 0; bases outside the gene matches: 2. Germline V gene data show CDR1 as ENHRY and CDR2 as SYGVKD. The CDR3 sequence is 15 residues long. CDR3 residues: CAISDSSGSSYEQYF. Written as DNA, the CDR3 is TGTGCCATCAGTGATTCTAGCGGGAGCTCCTACGAGCAGTACTTC.

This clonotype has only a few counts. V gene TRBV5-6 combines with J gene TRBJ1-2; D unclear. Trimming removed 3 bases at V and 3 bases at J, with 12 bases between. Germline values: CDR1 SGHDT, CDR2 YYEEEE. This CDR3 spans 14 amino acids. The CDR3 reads CASSSWGAYYGYTF. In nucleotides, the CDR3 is TGTGCCAGCAGCTCTTGGGGAGCCTACTATGGCTACACCTTC.

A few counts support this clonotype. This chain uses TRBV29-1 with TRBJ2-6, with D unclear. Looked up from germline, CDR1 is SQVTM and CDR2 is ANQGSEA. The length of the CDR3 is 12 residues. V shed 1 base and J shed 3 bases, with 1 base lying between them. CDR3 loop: CSVEVGANVLTF. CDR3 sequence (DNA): TGCAGCGTTGAAGTTGGGGCCAACGTCCTGACTTTC.

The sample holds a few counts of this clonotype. CDR3 sequence reads: CASGGEIPGTGELFF. In nucleotides, the CDR3 is TGTGCCAGCGGGGGCGAAATCCCGGGCACCGGGGAGCTGTTTTTT. The gene calls are TRBV12-3 or TRBV12-4 and TRBJ2-2, with D possibly matching TRBD1 (6 bases). Trimming left V 8 bases short and J 4 bases short, with 17 bases between. This CDR3 contains 15 residues.

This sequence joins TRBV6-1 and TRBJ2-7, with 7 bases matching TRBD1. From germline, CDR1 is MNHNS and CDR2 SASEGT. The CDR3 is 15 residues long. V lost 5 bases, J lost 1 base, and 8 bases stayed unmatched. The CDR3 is CASSRDTTGSYEQYF. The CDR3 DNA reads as TGTGCCAGCAGTCGTGATACGACAGGGTCCTACGAGCAGTACTTC.

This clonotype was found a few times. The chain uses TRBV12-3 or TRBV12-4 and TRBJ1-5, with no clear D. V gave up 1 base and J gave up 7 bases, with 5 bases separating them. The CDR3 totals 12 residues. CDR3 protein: CASSLDLQPQHF. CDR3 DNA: TGTGCCAGCAGTTTAGATCTCCAGCCCCAGCATTTT.

CDR3 coding DNA: TGTGCCAGCAGATCGACAGGGCGGATCGGCAATGAGCAGTTCTTC. Translated: CASRSTGRIGNEQFF. J is TRBJ2-1 and V is TRBV2; 7 bases agree with TRBD1. J was trimmed by 6 bases and V by 6 bases; bases with no gene match: 11. This CDR3 has 15 amino acids. CDR1 and CDR2 (germline): SNHLY, FYNNEI.

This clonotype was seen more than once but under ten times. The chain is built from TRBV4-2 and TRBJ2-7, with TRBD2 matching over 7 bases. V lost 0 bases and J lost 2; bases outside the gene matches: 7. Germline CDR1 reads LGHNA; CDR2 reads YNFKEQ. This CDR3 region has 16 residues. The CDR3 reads CASSQDTASGAYEQYF. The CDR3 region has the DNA TGTGCCAGCAGCCAAGATACGGCTAGCGGAGCCTACGAGCAGTACTTC.

CDR3 DNA sequence: TGTGCCAGCAGTGAGACGGGCGGGCAGTTCTTC. Translating gives CASSETGGQFF. This chain links TRBV6-6 with TRBJ2-1; D is unresolved. V was shortened by 5 bases and J by 12 bases, with 11 bases between the two germline ends. Germline V gene sequence: CDR1 MNHNY, CDR2 SVGAGI (reference sequence). The CDR3 has 11 residues.

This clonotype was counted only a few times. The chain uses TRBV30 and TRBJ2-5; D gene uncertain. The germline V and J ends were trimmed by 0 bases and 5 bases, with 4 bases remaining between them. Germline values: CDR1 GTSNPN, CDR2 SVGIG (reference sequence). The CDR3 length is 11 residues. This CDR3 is CAWSVLETQYF. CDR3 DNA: TGTGCCTGGAGTGTACTTGAGACCCAGTACTTC.

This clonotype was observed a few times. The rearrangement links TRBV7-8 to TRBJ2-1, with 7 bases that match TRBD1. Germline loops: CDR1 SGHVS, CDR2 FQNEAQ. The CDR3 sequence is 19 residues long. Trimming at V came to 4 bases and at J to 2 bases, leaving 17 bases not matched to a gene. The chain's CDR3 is CASSSKKGGQVRPYNEQFF. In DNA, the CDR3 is TGTGCCAGCAGCTCGAAAAAAGGTGGACAGGTTCGACCCTACAATGAGCAGTTCTTC.

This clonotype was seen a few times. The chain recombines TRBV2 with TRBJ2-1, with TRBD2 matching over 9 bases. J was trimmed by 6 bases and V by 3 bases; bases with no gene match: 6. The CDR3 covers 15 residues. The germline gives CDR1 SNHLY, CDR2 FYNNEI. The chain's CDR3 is CASSDTSGGINEQFF. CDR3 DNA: TGTGCCAGCAGTGATACCAGCGGGGGGATCAATGAGCAGTTCTTC.

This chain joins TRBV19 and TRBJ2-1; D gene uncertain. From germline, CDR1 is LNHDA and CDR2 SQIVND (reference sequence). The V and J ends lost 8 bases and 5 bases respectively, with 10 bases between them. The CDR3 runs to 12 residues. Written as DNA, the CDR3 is TGTGCCAGTGGGTGGGGAAACAATGAGCAGTTCTTC. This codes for CASGWGNNEQFF.

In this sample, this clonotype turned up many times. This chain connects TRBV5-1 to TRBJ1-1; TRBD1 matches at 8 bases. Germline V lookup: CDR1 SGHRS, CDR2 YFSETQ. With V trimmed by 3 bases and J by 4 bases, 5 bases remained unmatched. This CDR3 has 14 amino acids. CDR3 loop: CASSSQGATTEAFF. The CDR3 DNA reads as TGCGCCAGCAGCTCCCAGGGGGCGACCACTGAAGCTTTCTTT.

CDR3 in DNA: TGCGCCAGCAGCCCCCGGGAGACCCGGACGAGTACGCAGTATTTT. Its translation: CASSPRETRTSTQYF. V and J are TRBV5-1 and TRBJ2-3; D perhaps matches TRBD2 (6 bases). The V gene's germline CDR1 is SGHRS and CDR2 YFSETQ. CDR3 length: 15 amino acids. V was shortened by 4 bases and J by 8 bases, with 20 bases between the two germline ends.

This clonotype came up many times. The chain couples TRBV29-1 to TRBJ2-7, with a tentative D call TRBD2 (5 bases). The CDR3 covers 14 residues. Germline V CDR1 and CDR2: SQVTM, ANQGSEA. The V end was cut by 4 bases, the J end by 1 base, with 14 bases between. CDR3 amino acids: CSVVDIRGSYEQYF. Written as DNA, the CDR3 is TGCAGCGTTGTGGATATTCGGGGATCCTACGAGCAGTACTTC.

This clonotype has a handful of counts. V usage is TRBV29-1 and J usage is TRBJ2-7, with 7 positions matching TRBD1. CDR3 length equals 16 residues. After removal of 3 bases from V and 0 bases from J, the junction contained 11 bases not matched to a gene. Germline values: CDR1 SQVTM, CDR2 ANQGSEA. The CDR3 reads CSVERVSQGNSYEQYF. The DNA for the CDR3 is TGCAGCGTTGAGAGAGTGTCACAGGGGAACTCCTACGAGCAGTACTTC.

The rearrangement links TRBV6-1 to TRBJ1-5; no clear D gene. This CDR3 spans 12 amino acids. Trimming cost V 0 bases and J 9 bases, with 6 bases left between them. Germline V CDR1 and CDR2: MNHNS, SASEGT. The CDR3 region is CASSEAERPQHF. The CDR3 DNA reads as TGTGCCAGCAGTGAAGCGGAGCGGCCCCAGCATTTT.

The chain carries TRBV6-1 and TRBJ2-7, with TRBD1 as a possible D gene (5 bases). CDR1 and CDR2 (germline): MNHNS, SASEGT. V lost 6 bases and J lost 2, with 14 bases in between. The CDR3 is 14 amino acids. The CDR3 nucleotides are TGTGCCAGCAGCCCGGACACCAAACCCTACGAGCAGTACTTC. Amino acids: CASSPDTKPYEQYF.

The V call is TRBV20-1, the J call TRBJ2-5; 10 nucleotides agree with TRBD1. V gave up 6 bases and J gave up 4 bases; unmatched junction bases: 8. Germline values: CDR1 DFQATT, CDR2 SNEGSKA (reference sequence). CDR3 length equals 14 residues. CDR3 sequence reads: CSAGRDRGVETQYF. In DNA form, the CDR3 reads TGCAGTGCGGGCCGGGACAGGGGTGTAGAGACCCAGTACTTC.